This T cell receptor (beta chain) was identified in a study of beta chain features in type 1 diabetes. Study-level points and caveats: Cells expressing TCR highly could be over-represented by cDNA sequencing. Shortening that was moderate but significant affected the TCRB CDR3s of Type 1 diabetes patients in all four CD4+ subsets. Comparison showed that naive, central memory and Treg TCRB repertoires appeared more similar among patients than among healthy donors.

This CDR3 is 16 amino acids long. In germline, CDR1 is MNHEY, CDR2 SVGAGI. Trimming took 0 bases from V and 0 from J, leaving 12 bases between them. The study reverse transcribed the entire isolated RNA, so it sequenced expressed TCRB transcripts. Sequencing used immunoSEQ multiplex PCR; TCRdb keeps in-frame clones, though not all of them. The sample shows about 360,000 clones, roughly 12% of them seen only once. This clone was counted a few times. The antigen is not known. Sequences were obtained from naive CD4+ T cells from blood. The receptor was derived from a young man in good health. V is TRBV6-5 and J is TRBJ2-7, with a possible D match to TRBD2 (5 bases). The CDR3: CASSYSSSDHSYEQYF. Here the CDR3 DNA reads TGTGCCAGCAGTTACTCGAGTAGCGACCACTCCTACGAGCAGTACTTC.